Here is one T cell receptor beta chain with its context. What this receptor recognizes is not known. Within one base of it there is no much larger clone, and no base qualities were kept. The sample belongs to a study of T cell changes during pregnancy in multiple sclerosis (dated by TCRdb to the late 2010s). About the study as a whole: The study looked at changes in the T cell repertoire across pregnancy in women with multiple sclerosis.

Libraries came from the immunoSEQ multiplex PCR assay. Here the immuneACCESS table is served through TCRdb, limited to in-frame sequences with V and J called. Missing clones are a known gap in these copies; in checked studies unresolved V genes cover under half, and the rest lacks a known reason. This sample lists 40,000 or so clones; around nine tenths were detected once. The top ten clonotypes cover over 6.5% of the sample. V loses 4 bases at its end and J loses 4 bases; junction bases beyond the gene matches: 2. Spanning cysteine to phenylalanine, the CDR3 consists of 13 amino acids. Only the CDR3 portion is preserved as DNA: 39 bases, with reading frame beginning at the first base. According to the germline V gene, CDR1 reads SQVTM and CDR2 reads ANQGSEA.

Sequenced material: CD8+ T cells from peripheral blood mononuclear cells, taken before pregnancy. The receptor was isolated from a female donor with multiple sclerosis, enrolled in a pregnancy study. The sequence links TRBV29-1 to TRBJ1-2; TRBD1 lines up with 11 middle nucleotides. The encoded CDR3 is CSVGGQGGYGYTF. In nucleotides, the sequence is TGCAGCGTTGGGGGACAGGGGGGCTATGGCTACACCTTC.